Listed here is a single T cell receptor (beta chain). Its target is not known. Libraries of TCR beta came from quantitative 5'-RACE with molecular barcodes. TCRdb processed the 5' RACE reads anew with MiXCR; each CDR3 protein has one entry. This table holds about 440,000 distinct CDR3 sequences, roughly 17% found once. This record comes from a study of CD8 T cells in ankylosing spondylitis. Whole-study findings and limits: Reports say disease-linked clones showed up significantly more in matched ankylosing spondylitis synovial fluid. About 8 highly homologous variants made up a TCR beta motif that seemed to typify ankylosing spondylitis blood. Disease-linked clones bore a CD8+ phenotype and were relatively rare in peripheral blood. Both synovial fluid and blood in reactive arthritis had previously been reported to carry some motif variants.

Sequencing was done on a sample of blood, either unsorted or a sorted T cell fraction (not recorded which). The receptor comes from a male donor with ankylosing spondylitis.

CDR3 DNA sequence: TGCAGTGCTCCAACCGAGGGGGGACAGAGTAATTCACCCCTCCACTTT. The encoded protein is CSAPTEGGQSNSPLHF. V and J are TRBV20-1 and TRBJ1-6, with TRBD1 identical over 7 bases. Germline V lookup: CDR1 DFQATT, CDR2 SNEGSKA (reference sequence). This CDR3 contains 16 residues. The J segment lost 6 bases and the V segment lost 5 bases, leaving 13 bases of the junction unmatched.